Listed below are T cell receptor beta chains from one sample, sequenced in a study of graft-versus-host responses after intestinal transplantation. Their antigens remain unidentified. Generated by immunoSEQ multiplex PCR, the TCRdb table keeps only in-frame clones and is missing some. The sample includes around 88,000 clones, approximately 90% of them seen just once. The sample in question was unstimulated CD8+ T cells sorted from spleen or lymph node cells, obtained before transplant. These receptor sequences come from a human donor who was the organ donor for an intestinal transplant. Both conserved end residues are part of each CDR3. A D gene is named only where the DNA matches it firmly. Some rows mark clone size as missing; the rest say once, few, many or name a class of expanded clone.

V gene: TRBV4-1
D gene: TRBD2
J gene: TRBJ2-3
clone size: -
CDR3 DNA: TGCGCCAGCAGCCAAGAGTTAGGACTAGGTGTAGATACGCAGTATTTT
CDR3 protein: CASSQELGLGVDTQYF

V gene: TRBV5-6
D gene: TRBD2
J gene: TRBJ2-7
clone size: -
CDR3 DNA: TGTGCCAGCAGCTTGGTGGGGACTAGCTACGAGCAGTACTTC
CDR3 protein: CASSLVGTSYEQYF

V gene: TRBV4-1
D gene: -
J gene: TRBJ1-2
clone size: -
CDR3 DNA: TGCGCCAGCAGCCAACATCGCGCGGAGAGACGTGATGGCTACACCTTC
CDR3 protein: CASSQHRAERRDGYTF

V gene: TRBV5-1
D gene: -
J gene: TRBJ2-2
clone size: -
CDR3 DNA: TGCGCCAGCAGGTGGACAGTGAACACCGGGGAGCTGTTTTTT
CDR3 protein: CASRWTVNTGELFF

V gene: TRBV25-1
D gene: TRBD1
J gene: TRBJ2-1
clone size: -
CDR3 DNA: TGTGCCACCCCAGAACGGGACAGGGTGGGCAATGAGCAGTTCTTC
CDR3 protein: CATPERDRVGNEQFF

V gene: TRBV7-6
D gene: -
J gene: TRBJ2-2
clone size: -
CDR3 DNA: TGTGCCAGCAGCTTACCAGAGAACACCGGGGAGCTGTTTTTT
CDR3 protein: CASSLPENTGELFF

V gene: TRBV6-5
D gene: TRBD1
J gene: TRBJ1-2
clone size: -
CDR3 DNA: TGTGCCAGCAGTGGGACAGGGGGTTACTATGGCTACACCTTC
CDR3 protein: CASSGTGGYYGYTF

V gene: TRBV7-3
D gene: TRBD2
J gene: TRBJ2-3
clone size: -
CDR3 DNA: TGTGCCAGCAGCACCGGACTAGCGGTCACAGATACGCAGTATTTT
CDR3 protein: CASSTGLAVTDTQYF

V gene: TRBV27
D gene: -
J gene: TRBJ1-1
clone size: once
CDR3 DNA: TGTGCCAGTTTAGGGGTGGGGAACACTGAAGCTTTCTTT
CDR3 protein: CASLGVGNTEAFF

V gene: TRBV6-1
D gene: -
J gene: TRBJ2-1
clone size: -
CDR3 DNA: TGTGCCAGCCCGAGTAATCATGGATACAATGAGCAGTTCTTC
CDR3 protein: CASPSNHGYNEQFF

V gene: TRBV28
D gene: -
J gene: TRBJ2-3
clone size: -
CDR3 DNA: TGTGCCAGCACCCCGGGGGACTGGAGGGCTAGCACAGATACGCAGTATTTT
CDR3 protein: CASTPGDWRASTDTQYF

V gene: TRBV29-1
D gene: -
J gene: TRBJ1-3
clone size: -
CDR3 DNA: TGCAGCTCACGATCTGGAAACACCATATATTTT
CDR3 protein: CSSRSGNTIYF

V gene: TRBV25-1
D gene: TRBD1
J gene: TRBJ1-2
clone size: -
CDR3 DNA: TGTGCCAGCAGTGACCCCGGGACAGGAGGCCTTTCCTATGGCTACACCTTC
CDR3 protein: CASSDPGTGGLSYGYTF

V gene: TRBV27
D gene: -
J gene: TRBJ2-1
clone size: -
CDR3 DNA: TGTGCCAGCAGTTTATCGGCGGCCAACGCCTACAATGAGCAGTTCTTC
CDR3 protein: CASSLSAANAYNEQFF

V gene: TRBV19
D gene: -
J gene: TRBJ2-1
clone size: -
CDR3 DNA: TGTGCCAGTAGTGGCCGACACCATGGTGAGCAGTTCTTC
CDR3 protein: CASSGRHHGEQFF

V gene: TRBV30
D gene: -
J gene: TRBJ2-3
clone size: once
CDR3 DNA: TGTGCCTGGAGTGATGGAGCGGATACGCAGTATTTT
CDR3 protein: CAWSDGADTQYF

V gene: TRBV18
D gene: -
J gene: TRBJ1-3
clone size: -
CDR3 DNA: TGTGCCAGCTCACCAATTCAGACCGATTCTGGAAACACCATATATTTT
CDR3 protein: CASSPIQTDSGNTIYF

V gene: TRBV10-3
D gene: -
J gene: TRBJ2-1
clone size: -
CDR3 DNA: TGTGCCATCAGTGAGTCATCCGCCGGGGTCACTAACCCCTACAATGAGCAGTTCTTC
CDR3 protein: CAISESSAGVTNPYNEQFF

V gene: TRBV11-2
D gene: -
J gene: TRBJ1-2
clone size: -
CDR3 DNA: TGTGCCAGCAGCTTAGCCGGAAACTATGGCTACACCTTC
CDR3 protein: CASSLAGNYGYTF

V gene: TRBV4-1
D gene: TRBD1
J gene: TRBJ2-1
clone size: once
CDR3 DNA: TGCGCCAGCAGCCTAATGGGACAGGGGGCATGGGATGAGCAGTTCTTC
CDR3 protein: CASSLMGQGAWDEQFF

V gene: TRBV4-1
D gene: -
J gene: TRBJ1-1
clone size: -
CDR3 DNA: TGCGCCAGCAGCCATAAGGGCCGAGGGGACAACACTGAAGCTTTCTTT
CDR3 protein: CASSHKGRGDNTEAFF

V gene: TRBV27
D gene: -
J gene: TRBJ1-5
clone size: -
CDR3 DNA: TGTGCCAGCAGTTTAGCCGGGGATCAGCCCCAGCATTTT
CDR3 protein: CASSLAGDQPQHF

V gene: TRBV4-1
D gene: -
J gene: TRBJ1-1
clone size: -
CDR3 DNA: TGCGCCAGCAGCCAAGCAGGGTACACTGAAGCTTTCTTT
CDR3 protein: CASSQAGYTEAFF

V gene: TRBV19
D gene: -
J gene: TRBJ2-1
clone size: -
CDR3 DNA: TGTGCCAGTAGTATAGGGGGATCCAACAATGAGCAGTTCTTC
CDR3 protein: CASSIGGSNNEQFF

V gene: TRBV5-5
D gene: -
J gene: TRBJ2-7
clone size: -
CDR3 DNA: TGTGCCAGCAGCTTTGGCGGGCACGAGCAGTACTTC
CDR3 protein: CASSFGGHEQYF

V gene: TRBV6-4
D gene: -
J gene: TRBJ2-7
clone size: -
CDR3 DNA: TGTGCCAGCAGTGACGGACTTGGAGGGGGTAACGAGCAGTACTTC
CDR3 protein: CASSDGLGGGNEQYF

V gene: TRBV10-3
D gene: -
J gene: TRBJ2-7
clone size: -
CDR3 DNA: TGTGCCATCACCCAGAGTATGGACAGCTACGAGCAGTACTTC
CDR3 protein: CAITQSMDSYEQYF

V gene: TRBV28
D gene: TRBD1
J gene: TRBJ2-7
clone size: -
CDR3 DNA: TGTGCCAGCAGTTCCCAAAGACAGGGGAACGAGCAGTACTTC
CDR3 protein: CASSSQRQGNEQYF

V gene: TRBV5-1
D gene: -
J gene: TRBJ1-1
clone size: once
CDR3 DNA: TGCGCCCGCAGCTTGGGGGGTGGGACCACTGAAGCTTTCTTT
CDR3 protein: CARSLGGGTTEAFF

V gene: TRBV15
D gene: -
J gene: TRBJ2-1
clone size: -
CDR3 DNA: TGTGCCACCAGCAGAGGTGTGGTAAGGTTTTCCTACAATGAGCAGTTCTTC
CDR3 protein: CATSRGVVRFSYNEQFF

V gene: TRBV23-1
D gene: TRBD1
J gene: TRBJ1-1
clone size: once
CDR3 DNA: TGCGCCAGCAGGCGAAGGGAGGACAGGGTTGAATTCGCTGAAGCTTTCTTT
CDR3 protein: CASRRREDRVEFAEAFF

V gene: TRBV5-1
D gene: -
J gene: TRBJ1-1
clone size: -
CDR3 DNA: TGCGCCAGCTCACAGGGACCTGAAGCTTTCTTT
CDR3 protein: CASSQGPEAFF

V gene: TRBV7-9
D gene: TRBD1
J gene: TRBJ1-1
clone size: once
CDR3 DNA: TGTGCCAGCAGCTCCTCAACACAGGGGATTGGAGCTTTCTTT
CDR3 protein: CASSSSTQGIGAFF

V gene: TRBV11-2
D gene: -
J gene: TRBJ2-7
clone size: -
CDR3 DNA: TGTGCCAGCAGCTTAGCCCATCTCTACGAGCAGTACTTC
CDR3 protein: CASSLAHLYEQYF

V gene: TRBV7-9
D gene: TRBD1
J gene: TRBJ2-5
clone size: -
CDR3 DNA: TGTGCCAGCAGCTCCGAAGGACAGGGGGCCGAGGAGACCCAGTACTTC
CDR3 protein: CASSSEGQGAEETQYF

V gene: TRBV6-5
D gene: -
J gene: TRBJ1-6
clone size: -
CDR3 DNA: TGTGCCAGCAGTTATGGGGGGAGCTCCTATAATTCACCCCTCCACTTT
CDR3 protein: CASSYGGSSYNSPLHF

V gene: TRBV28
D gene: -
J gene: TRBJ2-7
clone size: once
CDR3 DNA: TGTGCCAGCAGTCTCGAATTGAAGACAGGCGCCTACGAGCAGTACTTC
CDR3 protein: CASSLELKTGAYEQYF

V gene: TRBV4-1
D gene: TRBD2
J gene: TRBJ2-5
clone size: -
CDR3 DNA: TGCGCCAGCAGCCCGAGACTAGCGGCCTTCCAAGAGACCCAGTACTTC
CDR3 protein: CASSPRLAAFQETQYF

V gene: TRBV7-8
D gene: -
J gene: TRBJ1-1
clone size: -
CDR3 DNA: TGTGCCAGCAGCCCACTTTCCGACGGATACATGAACACTGAAGCTTTCTTT
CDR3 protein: CASSPLSDGYMNTEAFF

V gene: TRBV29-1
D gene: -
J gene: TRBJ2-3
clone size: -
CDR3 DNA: TGCAGCGTGCGGGTAGATACGCAGTATTTT
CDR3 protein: CSVRVDTQYF

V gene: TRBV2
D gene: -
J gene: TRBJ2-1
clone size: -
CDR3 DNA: TGTGCCAGCAGTGAAGGCTTGCGGGCCTACAATGAGCAGTTCTTC
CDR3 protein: CASSEGLRAYNEQFF

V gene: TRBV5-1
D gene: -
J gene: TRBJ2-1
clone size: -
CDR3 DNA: TGCGCCAGCAGCGATTCAGATAGCTCCTACAATGAGCAGTTCTTC
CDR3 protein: CASSDSDSSYNEQFF

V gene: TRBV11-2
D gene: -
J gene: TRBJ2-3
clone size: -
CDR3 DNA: TGTGCCAGCAGTTCCGGAAGCACAGATACGCAGTATTTT
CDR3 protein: CASSSGSTDTQYF

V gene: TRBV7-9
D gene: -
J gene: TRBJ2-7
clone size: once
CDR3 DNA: TGTGCCAGCAGCTACGCGGGACTCTACGACGAGCAGTACTTC
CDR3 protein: CASSYAGLYDEQYF

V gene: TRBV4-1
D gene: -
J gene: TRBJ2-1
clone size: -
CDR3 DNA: TGCGCCAGCAGCCAAGAGTGGGCAACTTGGCATGAGCAGTTCTTC
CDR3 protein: CASSQEWATWHEQFF

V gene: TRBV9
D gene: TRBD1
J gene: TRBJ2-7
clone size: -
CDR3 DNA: TGTGCCAGCAGCGCTACAGGGGCTGCGACCTACGAGCAGTACTTC
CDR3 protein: CASSATGAATYEQYF

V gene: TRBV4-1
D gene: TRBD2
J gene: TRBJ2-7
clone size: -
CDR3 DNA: TGCGCCAGCAGCCAGGATCCTAGCGGGCTCTCCTACGAGCAGTACTTC
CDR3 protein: CASSQDPSGLSYEQYF

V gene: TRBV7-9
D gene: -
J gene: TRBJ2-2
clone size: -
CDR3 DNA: TGTGCCAGCAGCTTAGATGCCGGGGAGCTGTTTTTT
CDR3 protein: CASSLDAGELFF

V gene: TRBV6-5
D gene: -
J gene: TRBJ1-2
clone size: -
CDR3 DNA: TGTGCCAGTGCGCCCGAGGGAAACTATGGCTACACCTTC
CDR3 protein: CASAPEGNYGYTF

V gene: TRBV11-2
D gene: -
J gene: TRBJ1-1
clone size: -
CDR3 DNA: TGTGCCAGCAGCTTAGTAGGCCAGACTGAAGCTTTCTTT
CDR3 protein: CASSLVGQTEAFF

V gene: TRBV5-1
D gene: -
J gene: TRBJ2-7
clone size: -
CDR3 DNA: TGCGCCAGCAGCTTGGGCAGGGATAACTACGAGCAGTACTTC
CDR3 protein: CASSLGRDNYEQYF

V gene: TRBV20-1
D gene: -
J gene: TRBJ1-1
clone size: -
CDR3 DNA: TGCAGTGCTAGGAGTGGGACTGAAGCTTTCTTT
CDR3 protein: CSARSGTEAFF

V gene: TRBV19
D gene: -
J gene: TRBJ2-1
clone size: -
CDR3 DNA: TGTGCCAGTAGTATTTATGGGGGGCATGAGCAGTTCTTC
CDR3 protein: CASSIYGGHEQFF

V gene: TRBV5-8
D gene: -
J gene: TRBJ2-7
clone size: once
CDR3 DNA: TGTGCCAGCAGCTCGACCGTCGGACCCCCCTTC
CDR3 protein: CASSSTVGPPF

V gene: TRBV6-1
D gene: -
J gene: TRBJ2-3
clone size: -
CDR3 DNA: TGTGCCAGCACGCCTTCAGGATCTAGCACAGATACGCAGTATTTT
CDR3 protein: CASTPSGSSTDTQYF

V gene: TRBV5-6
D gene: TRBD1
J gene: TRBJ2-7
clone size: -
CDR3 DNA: TGTGCCAGCAGCGTGACAGGGGTCTCCTACGAGCAGTACTTC
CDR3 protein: CASSVTGVSYEQYF